The T cell receptor (beta chain) under discussion was sequenced for a study of regulatory T cells in long-lasting Graves disease. Germline trimming cut 3 bases from V and 6 bases from J; bases unmatched to any gene: 8. This CDR3 region has 15 residues. This clonotype showed up many times. Time point specified: newly diagnosed GD, antithyroid drugs for less than 3 months. RNA from PBMCs was the source of the TCR library. Library construction for TCR beta used iRepertoire HTBI primers and Arm-PCR of CDR3 regions. One entry per CDR3 protein results from TCRdb running MiXCR on the multiplex PCR reads. The sample has hundreds of thousands of distinct CDR3 sequences; roughly 12% are singletons. The same specimen was also included in a second study, on T cells in Graves' hyperthyroidism and ophthalmopathy. From that paper: In making diagnoses, clinical symptoms, serum thyroxine and TRAb, thyroid ultrasound and orbital computed tomography were all used. A model of 13 V-J features distinguished ophthalmopathy from stable hyperthyroidism.

The receptor comes from a man aged 30 to 45 with Graves disease. The chain combines TRBV12-3 or TRBV12-4 with TRBJ2-3, with TRBD1 matching over 8 bases. Specimen: peripheral blood mononuclear cells (PBMCs), collected at new diagnosis, from a patient treated with antithyroid drugs. CDR3 sequence: CASSFMRTGYDTQYF. As DNA, the CDR3 is TGTGCCAGCAGTTTTATGAGGACAGGGTACGATACGCAGTATTTT.